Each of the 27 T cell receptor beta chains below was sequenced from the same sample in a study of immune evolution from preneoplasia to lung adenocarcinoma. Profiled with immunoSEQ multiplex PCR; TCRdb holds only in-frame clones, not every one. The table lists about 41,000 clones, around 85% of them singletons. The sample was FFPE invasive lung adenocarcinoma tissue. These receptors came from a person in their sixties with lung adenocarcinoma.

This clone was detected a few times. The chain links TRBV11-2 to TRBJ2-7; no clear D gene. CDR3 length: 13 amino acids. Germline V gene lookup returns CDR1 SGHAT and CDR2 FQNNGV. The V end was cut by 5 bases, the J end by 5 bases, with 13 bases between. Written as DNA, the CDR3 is TGTGCCAGCAGCCCCCCGGTGACCCACGAGCAGTACTTC. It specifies CASSPPVTHEQYF. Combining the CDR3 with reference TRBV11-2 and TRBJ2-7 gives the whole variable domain EAGVAQSPRYKIIEKRQSVAFWCNPISGHATLYWYQQILGQGPKLLIQFQNNGVVDDSQLPKDRFSAERLKGVDSTLKIQPAKLEDSAVYLCASSPPVTHEQYFGPGTRLTVT.

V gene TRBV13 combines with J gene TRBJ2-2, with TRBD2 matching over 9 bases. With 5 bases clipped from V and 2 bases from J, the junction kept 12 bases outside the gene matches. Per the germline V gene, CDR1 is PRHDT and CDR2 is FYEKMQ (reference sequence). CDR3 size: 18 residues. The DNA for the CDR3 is TGTGCCAGCAGCCGGCTGCTCTGGACTAGCGATAACACCGGGGAGCTGTTTTTT. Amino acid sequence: CASSRLLWTSDNTGELFF.

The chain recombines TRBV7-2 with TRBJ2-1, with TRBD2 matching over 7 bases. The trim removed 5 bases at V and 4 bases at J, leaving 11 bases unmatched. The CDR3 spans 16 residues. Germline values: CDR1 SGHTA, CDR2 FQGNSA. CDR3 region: CASSPGRGRVYNEQFF. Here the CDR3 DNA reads TGTGCCAGCAGCCCAGGCCGGGGGAGGGTTTACAATGAGCAGTTCTTC.

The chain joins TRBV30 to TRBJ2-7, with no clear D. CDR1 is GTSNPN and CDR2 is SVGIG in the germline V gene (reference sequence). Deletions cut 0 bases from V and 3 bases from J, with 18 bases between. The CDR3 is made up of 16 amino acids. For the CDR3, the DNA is TGTGCCTGGAGTGTACAGTATGGGCGCGAAATCTACGAGCAGTACTTC. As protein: CAWSVQYGREIYEQYF.

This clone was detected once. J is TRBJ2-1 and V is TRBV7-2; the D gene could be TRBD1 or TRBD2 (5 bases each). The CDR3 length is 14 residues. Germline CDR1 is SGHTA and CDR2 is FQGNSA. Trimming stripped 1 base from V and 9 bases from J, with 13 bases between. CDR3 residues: CASSLDLGVSEQFF. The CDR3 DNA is TGTGCCAGCAGCTTAGATTTGGGGGTCAGTGAGCAGTTCTTC.

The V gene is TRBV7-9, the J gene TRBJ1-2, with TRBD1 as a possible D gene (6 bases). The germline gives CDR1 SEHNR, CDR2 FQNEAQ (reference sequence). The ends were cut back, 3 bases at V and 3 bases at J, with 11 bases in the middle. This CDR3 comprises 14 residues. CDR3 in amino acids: CASSFQGIDYGYTF. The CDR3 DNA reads TGTGCCAGCAGCTTTCAGGGGATTGACTATGGCTACACCTTC.

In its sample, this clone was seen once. CDR3 sequence: CASGTRASGNTIYF. As DNA, the CDR3 is TGTGCCAGCGGGACGCGGGCTTCTGGAAACACCATATATTTT. The chain combines TRBV27 with TRBJ1-3; perhaps TRBD1 as D (5 bases). The CDR3 is 14 amino acids. Germline-derived CDR1 and CDR2 are MNHEY and SMNVEV (reference sequence). The V gene lost 8 bases and the J gene lost 1 base, with 12 bases spanning the gap.

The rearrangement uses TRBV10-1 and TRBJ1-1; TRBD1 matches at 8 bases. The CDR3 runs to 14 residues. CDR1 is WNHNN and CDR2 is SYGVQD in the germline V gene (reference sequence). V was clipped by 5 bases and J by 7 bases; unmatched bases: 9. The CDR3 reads CASSQDRGMGEAFF. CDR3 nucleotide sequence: TGCGCCAGCAGTCAAGACAGGGGAATGGGTGAAGCTTTCTTT.

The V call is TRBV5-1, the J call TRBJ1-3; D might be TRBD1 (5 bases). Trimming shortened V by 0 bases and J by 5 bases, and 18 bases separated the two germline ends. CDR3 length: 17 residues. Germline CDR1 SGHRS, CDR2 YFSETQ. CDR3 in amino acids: CASSLGFGGQGRNTIYF. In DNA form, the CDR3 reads TGCGCCAGCAGCTTGGGGTTTGGAGGGCAGGGTCGAAACACCATATATTTT.

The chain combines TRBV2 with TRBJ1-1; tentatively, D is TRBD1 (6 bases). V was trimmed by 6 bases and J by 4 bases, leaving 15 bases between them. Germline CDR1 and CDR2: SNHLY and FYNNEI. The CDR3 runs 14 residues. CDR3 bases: TGTGCCAGCAGAGAACAGGGTCGGGGCACTGAAGCTTTCTTT. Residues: CASREQGRGTEAFF.

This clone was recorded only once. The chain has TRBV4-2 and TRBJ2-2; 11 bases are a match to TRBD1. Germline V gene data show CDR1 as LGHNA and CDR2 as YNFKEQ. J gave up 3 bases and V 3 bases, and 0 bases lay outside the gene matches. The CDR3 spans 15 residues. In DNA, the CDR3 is TGTGCCAGCAGCCAGGGACAGGGGGACACCGGGGAGCTGTTTTTT. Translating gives CASSQGQGDTGELFF.

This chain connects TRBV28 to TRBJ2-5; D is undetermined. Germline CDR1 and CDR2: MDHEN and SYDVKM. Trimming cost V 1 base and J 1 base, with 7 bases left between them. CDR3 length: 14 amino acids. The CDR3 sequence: CASSLSGVQETQYF. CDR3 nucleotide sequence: TGTGCCAGCAGTTTATCTGGAGTCCAAGAGACCCAGTACTTC.

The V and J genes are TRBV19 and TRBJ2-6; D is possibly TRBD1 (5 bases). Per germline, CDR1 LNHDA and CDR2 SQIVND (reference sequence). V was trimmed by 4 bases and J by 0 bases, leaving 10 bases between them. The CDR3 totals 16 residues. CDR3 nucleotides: TGTGCCAGTAGTAAGGACAAAACCTCTGGGGCCAACGTCCTGACTTTC. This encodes CASSKDKTSGANVLTF.

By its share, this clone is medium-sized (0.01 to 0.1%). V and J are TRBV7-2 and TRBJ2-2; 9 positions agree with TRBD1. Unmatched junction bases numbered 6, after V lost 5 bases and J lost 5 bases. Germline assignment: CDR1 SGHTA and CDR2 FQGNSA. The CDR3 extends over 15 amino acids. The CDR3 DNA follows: TGTGCCAGCAGCCAAAGACAGGGGGTAACCGGGGAGCTGTTTTTT. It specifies CASSQRQGVTGELFF.

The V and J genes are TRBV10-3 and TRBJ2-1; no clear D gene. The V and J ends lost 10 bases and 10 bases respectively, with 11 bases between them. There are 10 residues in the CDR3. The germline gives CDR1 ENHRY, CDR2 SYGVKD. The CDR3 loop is CATQSTEQFF. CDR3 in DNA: TGTGCCACCCAGAGTACCGAGCAGTTCTTC.

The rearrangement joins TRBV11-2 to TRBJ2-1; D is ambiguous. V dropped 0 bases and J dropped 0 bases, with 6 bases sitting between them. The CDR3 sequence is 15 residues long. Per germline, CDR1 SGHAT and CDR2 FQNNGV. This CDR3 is CASSLDMSSYNEQFF. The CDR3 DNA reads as TGTGCCAGCAGCTTAGATATGAGCTCCTACAATGAGCAGTTCTTC.

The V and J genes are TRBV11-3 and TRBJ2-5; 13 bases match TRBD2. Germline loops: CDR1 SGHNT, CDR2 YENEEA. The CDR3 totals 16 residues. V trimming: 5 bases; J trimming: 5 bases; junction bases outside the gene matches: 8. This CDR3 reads CASSEGLAGVQETQYF. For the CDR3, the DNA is TGTGCCAGCAGCGAAGGACTAGCGGGAGTTCAGGAGACCCAGTACTTC.

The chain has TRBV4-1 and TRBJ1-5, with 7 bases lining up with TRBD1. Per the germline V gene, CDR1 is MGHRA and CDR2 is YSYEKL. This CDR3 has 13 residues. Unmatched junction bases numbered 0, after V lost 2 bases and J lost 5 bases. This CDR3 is CASSQTGDQPQHF. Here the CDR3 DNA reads TGCGCCAGCAGCCAAACAGGGGATCAGCCCCAGCATTTT.

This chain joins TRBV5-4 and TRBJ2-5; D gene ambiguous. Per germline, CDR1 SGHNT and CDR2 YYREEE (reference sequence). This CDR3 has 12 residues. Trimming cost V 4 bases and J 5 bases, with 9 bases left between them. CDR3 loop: CASSQARETQYF. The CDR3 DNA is TGTGCCAGCAGCCAGGCTCGCGAGACCCAGTACTTC.

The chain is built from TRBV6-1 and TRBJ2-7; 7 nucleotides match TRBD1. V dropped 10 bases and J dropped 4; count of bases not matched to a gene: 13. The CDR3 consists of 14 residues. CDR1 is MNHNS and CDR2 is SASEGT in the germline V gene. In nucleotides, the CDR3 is TGTGCCACCAAGAGCCAGACAGGGCTGTACGAGCAGTACTTC. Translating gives CATKSQTGLYEQYF.

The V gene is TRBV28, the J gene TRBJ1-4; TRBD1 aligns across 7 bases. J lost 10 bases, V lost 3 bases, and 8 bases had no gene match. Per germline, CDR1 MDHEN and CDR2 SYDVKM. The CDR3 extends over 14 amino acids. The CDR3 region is CASSFRDRAGKLFF. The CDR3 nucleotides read TGTGCCAGCAGTTTTCGTGACAGGGCGGGAAAACTGTTTTTT. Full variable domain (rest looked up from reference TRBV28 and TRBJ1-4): DVKVTQSSRYLVKRTGEKVFLECVQDMDHENMFWYRQDPGLGLRLIYFSYDVKMKEKGDIPEGYSVSREKKERFSLILESASTNQTSMYLCASSFRDRAGKLFFGSGTQLSVL.

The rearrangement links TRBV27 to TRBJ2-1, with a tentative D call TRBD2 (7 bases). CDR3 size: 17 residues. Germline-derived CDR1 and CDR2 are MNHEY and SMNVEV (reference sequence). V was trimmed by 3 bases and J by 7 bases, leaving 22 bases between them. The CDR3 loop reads CASSLGGGEFVRNEQFF. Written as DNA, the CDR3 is TGTGCCAGCAGTTTGGGAGGGGGGGAGTTTGTTCGGAATGAGCAGTTCTTC.

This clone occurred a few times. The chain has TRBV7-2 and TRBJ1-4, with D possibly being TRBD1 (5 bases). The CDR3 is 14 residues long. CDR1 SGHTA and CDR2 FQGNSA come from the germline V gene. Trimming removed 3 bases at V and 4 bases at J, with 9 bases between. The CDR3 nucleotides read TGTGCCAGCAGCTTCGTGGGGGGTAATGAAAAACTGTTTTTT. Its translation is CASSFVGGNEKLFF.

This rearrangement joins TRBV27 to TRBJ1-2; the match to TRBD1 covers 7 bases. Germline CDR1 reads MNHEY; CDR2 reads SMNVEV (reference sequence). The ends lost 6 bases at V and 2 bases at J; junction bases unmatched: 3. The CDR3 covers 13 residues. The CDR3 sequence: CASRSQGNYGYTF. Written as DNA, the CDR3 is TGTGCCAGCAGATCACAGGGGAACTATGGCTACACCTTC.

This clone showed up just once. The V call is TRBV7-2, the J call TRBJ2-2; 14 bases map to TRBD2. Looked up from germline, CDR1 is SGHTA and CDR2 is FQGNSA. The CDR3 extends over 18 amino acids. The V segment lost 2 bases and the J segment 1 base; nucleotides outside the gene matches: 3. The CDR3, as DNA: TGTGCCAGCAGCTTAAGACTAGCGGGAGGGGTGAACACCGGGGAGCTGTTTTTT. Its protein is CASSLRLAGGVNTGELFF.

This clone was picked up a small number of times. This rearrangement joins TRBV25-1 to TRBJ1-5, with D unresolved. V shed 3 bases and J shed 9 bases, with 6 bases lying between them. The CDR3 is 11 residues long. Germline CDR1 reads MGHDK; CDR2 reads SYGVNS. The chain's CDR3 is CASSDNGPQHF. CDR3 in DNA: TGTGCCAGCAGTGACAATGGGCCCCAGCATTTT.

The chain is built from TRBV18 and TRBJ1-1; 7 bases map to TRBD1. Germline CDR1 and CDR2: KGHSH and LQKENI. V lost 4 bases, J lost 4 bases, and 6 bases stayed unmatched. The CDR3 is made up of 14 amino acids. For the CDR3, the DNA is TGTGCCAGCTCACGAGACAGGGTTCGCACTGAAGCTTTCTTT. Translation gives CASSRDRVRTEAFF.